These 20 T cell receptor beta chains came from one sample sequenced in a study of shared clonotypes between healthy human individuals. Sequencing used immunoSEQ multiplex PCR; TCRdb keeps in-frame clones, though not all of them. Here the sample spans around 700,000 clones, around 92% being singletons. CD45RO-negative CD8 cells positively selected for CCR7 made up the naive population, which excluded terminally differentiated effector memory CD45RA+ cells. Sequencing was performed on naive CD8+ T cells sorted from blood. The source is a man aged 25 to 40 in good health.

The V call is TRBV29-1, the J call TRBJ2-5; D not resolved. V shed 4 bases and J shed 10 bases, with 19 bases lying between them. Looked up from germline, CDR1 is SQVTM and CDR2 is ANQGSEA. There are 13 residues in the CDR3. The CDR3 nucleotides are TGCAGCGTTGCTCGGCAGACGCAAGAGGTCCAGTACTTC. Its protein product is CSVARQTQEVQYF.

The chain recombines TRBV6-1 with TRBJ2-3; D gene uncertain. This CDR3 comprises 15 residues. With 2 bases removed from V and 0 bases from J, the gap between germline ends came to 9 bases. Germline-derived CDR1 and CDR2 are MNHNS and SASEGT. CDR3 sequence: CASSESAFSTDTQYF. CDR3 sequence (DNA): TGTGCCAGCAGTGAATCAGCCTTTAGCACAGATACGCAGTATTTT.

V and J are TRBV7-9 and TRBJ1-5, with D hard to call. Germline V gives CDR1 SEHNR, CDR2 FQNEAQ (reference sequence). The CDR3 runs to 13 residues. V was trimmed by 2 bases and J by 5 bases, leaving 7 bases between them. The CDR3 protein is CASSLFPHQPQHF. In nucleotides, the CDR3 is TGTGCCAGCAGCTTATTCCCGCATCAGCCCCAGCATTTT.

The V call is TRBV15, the J call TRBJ2-1; D gene uncertain. The CDR3 loop spans 15 amino acids. V shed 3 bases and J shed 2 bases, with 11 bases lying between them. CDR1 LNHNV and CDR2 YYDKDF come from the germline V gene (reference sequence). The CDR3 region has the DNA TGTGCCACCAGCAGCAACTTAGGAACCTACAATGAGCAGTTCTTC. Protein sequence: CATSSNLGTYNEQFF.

V is TRBV7-9 and J is TRBJ1-2, with 7 bases identical to TRBD1. The CDR3 length is 12 residues. Germline CDR1 and CDR2: SEHNR and FQNEAQ (reference sequence). V lost 5 bases to trimming and J lost 7 bases; unmatched junction nucleotides: 4. The CDR3 region has the DNA TGTGCCAGCAGCCGACAGGGCCGTGGCTACACCTTC. This translates into CASSRQGRGYTF.

A single count supports this clone. This chain connects TRBV4-3 to TRBJ2-2; D may be TRBD1 (5 bases). Trimming took 1 base from V and 0 from J, leaving 12 bases between them. The V gene's germline CDR1 is LGHNA and CDR2 YSLEER. This CDR3 comprises 17 residues. CDR3 nucleotides: TGCGCCAGCAGCCAAGTGGGGCGCGGATCGAACACCGGGGAGCTGTTTTTT. Translated: CASSQVGRGSNTGELFF.

The chain joins TRBV2 to TRBJ2-7, with D perhaps assigned TRBD1 or TRBD2 (6 bases each). The germline V gene encodes CDR1 SNHLY and CDR2 FYNNEI. The CDR3 spans 20 residues. The V and J ends lost 11 bases and 0 bases respectively, with 35 bases between them. This CDR3 is CAAQGSLAHDAKSSSYEQYF. The CDR3, as DNA: TGTGCCGCACAGGGCTCCCTAGCGCACGATGCTAAAAGTAGCTCCTACGAGCAGTACTTC.

The chain couples TRBV7-9 to TRBJ2-1; 7 bases are a match to TRBD1. With V trimmed by 5 bases and J by 8 bases, 15 bases remained unmatched. This CDR3 is 16 amino acids long. In germline, CDR1 is SEHNR, CDR2 FQNEAQ (reference sequence). The CDR3 coding sequence is TGTGCCAGCAGCCAAATCAAGACAGGGTGGTTGGATGAGCAGTTCTTC. The encoded protein is CASSQIKTGWLDEQFF.

The genes are TRBV28 and TRBJ2-7; D not certain. V was cut by 6 bases and J by 5 bases, with 14 bases left in between. The CDR3 spans 13 residues. Looked up from germline, CDR1 is MDHEN and CDR2 is SYDVKM. The CDR3: CASSETLLNEQYF. In nucleotides, the CDR3 is TGTGCCAGCAGCGAGACTCTCCTTAACGAGCAGTACTTC. Together with reference TRBV28 and TRBJ2-7, the CDR3 gives the full variable domain: DVKVTQSSRYLVKRTGEKVFLECVQDMDHENMFWYRQDPGLGLRLIYFSYDVKMKEKGDIPEGYSVSREKKERFSLILESASTNQTSMYLCASSETLLNEQYFGPGTRLTVT.

The rearrangement links TRBV29-1 to TRBJ2-3; 9 nucleotides line up with TRBD1. Germline CDR1 SQVTM, CDR2 ANQGSEA. The trim removed 7 bases at V and 1 base at J, leaving 3 bases unmatched. The CDR3 has 13 amino acids. The DNA of the CDR3 is TGCAGCGCCAGGGACAGGGGCACAGATACGCAGTATTTT. Its protein product is CSARDRGTDTQYF.

This chain uses TRBV7-6 with TRBJ2-5; D ambiguous. From germline, CDR1 is SGHVS and CDR2 FNYEAQ. This CDR3 contains 13 residues. Trimming removed 1 base from V and 2 bases from J, with 5 bases in between. CDR3 protein: CASSLGIQETQYF. CDR3 bases: TGTGCCAGCAGCTTAGGCATTCAAGAGACCCAGTACTTC.

Comment on this clone: This same CDR3 is encoded by further DNA sequences in the sample. The chain combines TRBV4-1 with TRBJ2-7; 8 nucleotides align to TRBD2. Germline CDR1 MGHRA, CDR2 YSYEKL. The CDR3 sequence is 14 residues long. Trimming took 5 bases from V and 1 from J; bases not matched to a gene: 4. The CDR3 reads CASSFTSGSYEQYF. DNA for the CDR3: TGCGCCAGCAGCTTCACTAGCGGTTCCTACGAGCAGTACTTC.

The chain combines TRBV2 with TRBJ2-3; 7 nucleotides align to TRBD1. V lost 10 bases and J lost 5; bases outside the gene matches: 12. Germline V gene data show CDR1 as SNHLY and CDR2 as FYNNEI. The CDR3 covers 14 residues. The CDR3 sequence: CATNYATGEDTQYF. The CDR3 DNA reads TGTGCCACCAACTACGCTACAGGGGAAGATACGCAGTATTTT.

This clone has only one observation. The rearrangement uses TRBV27 and TRBJ1-1; D might be TRBD1 (5 bases). V lost 7 bases and J 7 bases, leaving 16 bases between the germline ends. The CDR3 runs to 13 residues. Germline V gene data show CDR1 as MNHEY and CDR2 as SMNVEV (reference sequence). The CDR3 loop is CASTTGHINEAFF. The CDR3 DNA reads TGTGCCAGCACAACAGGACATATTAATGAAGCTTTCTTT.

The chain recombines TRBV11-2 with TRBJ1-4; D gene ambiguous. The ends were cut back, 1 base at V and 8 bases at J, with 17 bases in the middle. In germline, CDR1 is SGHAT, CDR2 FQNNGV. The CDR3 runs 16 residues. CDR3 sequence: CASSLGLSPQREKLFF. In DNA form, the CDR3 reads TGTGCCAGCAGCTTAGGGTTGTCTCCCCAGCGGGAAAAACTGTTTTTT.

The V and J genes are TRBV5-6 and TRBJ2-1; D perhaps matches TRBD1 (5 bases). V lost 0 bases to trimming and J lost 5 bases, with 9 bases between them. Looked up from germline, CDR1 is SGHDT and CDR2 is YYEEEE. The CDR3 runs to 14 residues. The CDR3 DNA reads TGTGCCAGCAGCTTGGCTAGACAGCACAATGAGCAGTTCTTC. Its protein product is CASSLARQHNEQFF. Variable domain in full (rest from reference TRBV5-6 and TRBJ2-1): DAGVTQSPTHLIKTRGQQVTLRCSPKSGHDTVSWYQQALGQGPQFIFQYYEEEERQRGNFPDRFSGHQFPNYSSELNVNALLLGDSALYLCASSLARQHNEQFFGPGTRLTVL.

Here the CDR3 DNA reads TGTGCCAGCGTGGGGTTAGGGGTCGTCTACGAGCAGTACTTC. This codes for CASVGLGVVYEQYF. V is TRBV2 and J is TRBJ2-7, with D perhaps TRBD1 (5 bases). The CDR3 runs to 14 residues. V lost 8 bases to trimming and J lost 3 bases, with 17 bases between them. From germline, CDR1 is SNHLY and CDR2 FYNNEI.

The chain recombines TRBV27 with TRBJ2-3, with TRBD2 matching 10 bases. CDR3 length: 17 residues. V gave up 6 bases and J gave up 3 bases; unmatched junction bases: 12. CDR1 is MNHEY, CDR2 SMNVEV, per germline (reference sequence). The CDR3 loop is CASSRPSEREGTDTQYF. The CDR3 region has the DNA TGTGCCAGCAGCCGTCCGTCGGAGCGGGAGGGGACAGATACGCAGTATTTT.

The V and J genes are TRBV28 and TRBJ2-1; no reliable D call. CDR1 MDHEN and CDR2 SYDVKM come from the germline V gene. CDR3 length: 13 amino acids. Trimming removed 2 bases at V and 8 bases at J, with 10 bases between. Written as DNA, the CDR3 is TGTGCCAGCAGTTTAGCCCCCACCCATGAGCAGTTCTTC. Amino acids: CASSLAPTHEQFF.

The gene calls are TRBV19 and TRBJ2-7; D is ambiguous. CDR3 length equals 15 residues. V lost 3 bases and J lost 5, with 17 bases in between. CDR1 LNHDA and CDR2 SQIVND come from the germline V gene (reference sequence). This CDR3 reads CASSIMVGVGNEQYF. The CDR3 DNA follows: TGTGCCAGTAGTATTATGGTCGGTGTAGGTAACGAGCAGTACTTC. The complete variable domain, with remaining parts taken from reference TRBV19 and TRBJ2-7, reads DGGITQSPKYLFRKEGQNVTLSCEQNLNHDAMYWYRQDPGQGLRLIYYSQIVNDFQKGDIAEGYSVSREKKESFPLTVTSAQKNPTAFYLCASSIMVGVGNEQYFGPGTRLTVT.